This T cell receptor beta chain was sequenced for a study of cytomegalovirus exposure and HLA in healthy donors. Primers included in the PCR were 60 Vbeta and 13 Jbeta primers. Profiling relied on immunoSEQ multiplex PCR, and the TCRdb table lists in-frame clones only, not all of them. The sample lists approximately 160,000 clones; 68% were seen once. Findings and caveats of the study: Owing to their indistinguishability, certain V segments, notably TRBV6-2 and TRBV6-3, were excluded. Several of the most significant clusters appeared linked to common viral pathogens, based on a later analysis.

There are 12 residues in the CDR3. V gave up 5 bases and J gave up 4 bases, with 8 bases separating them. The germline gives CDR1 KGHSH, CDR2 LQKENI. Concerning this clone: As yet, its antigen is unknown.

V gene TRBV18 combines with J gene TRBJ2-5, with D hard to call. Sequencing was performed on PBMCs. The sequence was obtained from a young woman in good health and CMV-seropositive. The DNA of the CDR3 is TGTGCCAGCTCAGTGGCCAGAGAGACCCAGTACTTC. Encoded protein: CASSVARETQYF.